One sample yielded the 2 T cell receptor beta chains listed below, sequenced in a study of CXCR3-negative and CXCR3-positive naive CD8 T cells. The libraries of TRB cDNA were prepared using 5' RACE with UMI labels. TCRdb reprocessed the 5' RACE reads and keeps a single row for each CDR3 protein, giving no DNA. The table for this sample gives under 150,000 distinct CDR3 sequences. Regarding the study as a whole: Hydrophobicity was higher for TRB CDR3s found in CXCR3-positive naive cells than in CXCR3-negative naive cells.

No antigen has been assigned to these receptors. Specimen: naive CXCR3+ CD8+ T cells from blood. Subset meaning: CD45RO-CCR7+CD27+CD95- naive CD8+ T cells expressing CXCR3 (TNR3+). The receptor set was obtained from a human donor in good health. Some clones in this sample may be carry-over from other donors' samples.

The CDR3 reads CASSNRDSPNEQYF. This sequence joins TRBV6-2 or TRBV6-3 and TRBJ2-7; there is no DNA to check the TCRdb D call of TRBD1. Germline values: CDR1 MNHEY, CDR2 SVGEGT. CDR3 length: 14 residues.

This chain links TRBV7-6 with TRBJ2-7; TCRdb selects TRBD2, and the lack of DNA leaves this call unchecked. This CDR3 has 15 amino acids. Germline loops: CDR1 SGHVS, CDR2 FNYEAQ. The CDR3 sequence is CASSSRTSRSSEQYF.